Presented here are 25 T cell receptor beta chains from one specimen sequenced in a study of blood T cell repertoires in COVID-19. Data came from immunoSEQ multiplex PCR; TCRdb stores just in-frame clones and leaves some out. The repertoire holds fewer than 100,000 clones, with about four fifths as singletons. Sequencing was carried out using peripheral blood. The receptors here all came from a human donor in a cohort sampled during active COVID-19.

A single count supports this clone. The V call is TRBV9, the J call TRBJ2-7; D possibly corresponds to TRBD1 (6 bases). V shed 2 bases and J shed 0 bases, with 9 bases lying between them. This CDR3 has 14 residues. Germline V CDR1 and CDR2: SGDLS, YYNGEE. The CDR3: CASSVTGNSYEQYF. The CDR3, as DNA: TGTGCCAGCAGCGTCACAGGGAACTCCTACGAGCAGTACTTC.

This clone has a handful of counts. The chain carries TRBV19 and TRBJ1-3; a weak D match, TRBD1 (6 bases). Looked up from germline, CDR1 is LNHDA and CDR2 is SQIVND (reference sequence). CDR3 length equals 14 residues. V shed 5 bases and J shed 1 base, with 9 bases lying between them. The CDR3 DNA reads as TGTGCCAGTAGTCCCAGGGGATCTGGAAACACCATATATTTT. Protein: CASSPRGSGNTIYF. The full variable domain, completed using reference TRBV19 and TRBJ1-3, is DGGITQSPKYLFRKEGQNVTLSCEQNLNHDAMYWYRQDPGQGLRLIYYSQIVNDFQKGDIAEGYSVSREKKESFPLTVTSAQKNPTAFYLCASSPRGSGNTIYFGEGSWLTVV.

CDR3 residues: CASTPQPFAVAGTYNEQFF. In nucleotides, the CDR3 is TGTGCCAGCACCCCCCAGCCCTTCGCGGTAGCGGGAACCTACAATGAGCAGTTCTTC. This sequence joins TRBV28 and TRBJ2-1, with 8 bases matching TRBD2. V trimming: 7 bases; J trimming: 2 bases; junction bases outside the gene matches: 19. The CDR3 loop spans 19 amino acids. Germline assignment: CDR1 MDHEN and CDR2 SYDVKM.

The V gene is TRBV5-1, the J gene TRBJ2-1; 12 bases match TRBD2. Looked up from germline, CDR1 is SGHRS and CDR2 is YFSETQ. The CDR3 extends over 21 amino acids. V gave up 3 bases and J gave up 4 bases; unmatched junction bases: 20. Written as DNA, the CDR3 is TGCGCCAGCAGCTCAACAACCCCGGGACTAGCGGGTCAGGAGGGTTACAATGAGCAGTTCTTC. Protein sequence: CASSSTTPGLAGQEGYNEQFF.

The chain couples TRBV6-5 to TRBJ1-5; D uncertain. Germline values: CDR1 MNHEY, CDR2 SVGAGI. The CDR3 is 14 residues long. V was clipped by 6 bases and J by 0 bases, with 9 bases between them. The chain's CDR3 is CASSAQHSNQPQHF. The CDR3 DNA is TGTGCCAGCAGCGCACAACATAGCAATCAGCCCCAGCATTTT.

The chain carries TRBV3-1 (or the pseudogene TRBV3-2) and TRBJ2-5; tentative D call: TRBD2 (6 bases). The V gene's germline CDR1 is LGHDT and CDR2 YNNKEL (reference sequence). The CDR3 covers 15 residues. Deletions cut 1 base from V and 0 bases from J, with 9 bases between. The CDR3 DNA reads TGTGCCAGCAGCCAAGGGGCGGGGCACCAAGAGACCCAGTACTTC. It translates to CASSQGAGHQETQYF.

DNA of the CDR3: TGTGCCAGCAGCCCACCACAGGGAAACACCGGGGAGCTGTTTTTT. Translating gives CASSPPQGNTGELFF. The chain employs TRBV5-4 and TRBJ2-2; perhaps TRBD1 as D (6 bases). Germline-derived CDR1 and CDR2 are SGHNT and YYREEE (reference sequence). The CDR3 length is 15 residues. Deletions cut 4 bases from V and 2 bases from J, with 12 bases between.

The rearrangement uses TRBV10-3 and TRBJ1-6; 7 positions match TRBD1. The CDR3 length is 16 residues. Germline V gene lookup returns CDR1 ENHRY and CDR2 SYGVKD. V trimming: 2 bases; J trimming: 6 bases; junction bases outside the gene matches: 7. The CDR3 reads CAISETQTGLNSPLHF. In nucleotides, the CDR3 is TGTGCCATCAGTGAGACACAGACAGGGCTTAATTCACCCCTCCACTTT.

This clone was observed a few times. This chain uses TRBV18 with TRBJ2-7; 7 nucleotides align to TRBD2. Losses at the gene ends were 3 bases for V and 0 bases for J; bases not matched to a gene: 8. CDR1 and CDR2 from the germline V gene are KGHSH and LQKENI. This CDR3 has 16 residues. CDR3 in DNA: TGTGCCAGCTCACCTGAGGGAGGGACCGCCTCCTACGAGCAGTACTTC. Translated: CASSPEGGTASYEQYF.

The chain employs TRBV9 and TRBJ2-1, with D possibly TRBD2 on 5 matching bases. V was trimmed by 0 bases and J by 0 bases, leaving 7 bases between them. This CDR3 spans 15 amino acids. Germline assignment: CDR1 SGDLS and CDR2 YYNGEE. The CDR3 nucleotides read TGTGCCAGCAGCGTAGTGGGGAGCTCCTACAATGAGCAGTTCTTC. This sequence encodes CASSVVGSSYNEQFF.

The chain joins TRBV6-6 to TRBJ2-3, with 8 positions matching TRBD1. Germline lookup yields CDR1 MNHNY and CDR2 SVGAGI (reference sequence). Trimming removed 6 bases from V and 0 bases from J; junction bases left unmatched: 2. The CDR3 totals 14 residues. The CDR3: CASRQGVSTDTQYF. In nucleotides, the CDR3 is TGTGCCAGCAGACAGGGGGTGAGCACAGATACGCAGTATTTT.

The J gene is TRBJ2-1, the V gene TRBV28; TRBD2 agrees at 11 bases. The CDR3 runs to 14 residues. Looked up from germline, CDR1 is MDHEN and CDR2 is SYDVKM. With 6 bases clipped from V and 6 bases from J, the junction kept 4 bases outside the gene matches. The CDR3 sequence is CASRPGTSGNEQFF. The CDR3 DNA is TGTGCCAGCAGACCAGGGACTAGCGGCAATGAGCAGTTCTTC.

The V and J genes are TRBV19 and TRBJ1-3, with D maybe TRBD1 (6 bases). The V gene lost 7 bases and the J gene lost 1 base, with 17 bases spanning the gap. The CDR3 runs to 16 residues. The V gene's germline CDR1 is LNHDA and CDR2 SQIVND (reference sequence). This chain's CDR3 is CASMGRGQSSGNTIYF. For the CDR3, the DNA is TGTGCCAGTATGGGGCGGGGGCAATCATCTGGAAACACCATATATTTT.

The V and J genes are TRBV6-5 and TRBJ2-1, with D perhaps TRBD1 (5 bases). The V end was cut by 2 bases, the J end by 7 bases, with 9 bases between. The CDR3 runs to 13 residues. In germline, CDR1 is MNHEY, CDR2 SVGAGI. The CDR3 reads CASSYDRSNEQFF. CDR3 bases: TGTGCCAGCAGTTACGACAGAAGTAATGAGCAGTTCTTC.

The DNA of the CDR3 is TGTGCCAGTAGTCTAGGGGTAGAGGGGAACACTGAAGCTTTCTTT. It translates to CASSLGVEGNTEAFF. The chain combines TRBV19 with TRBJ1-1, with D possibly TRBD1 on 5 matching bases. Germline loops: CDR1 LNHDA, CDR2 SQIVND (reference sequence). Trimming took off 5 bases at V and 1 base at J, with 14 bases between the two ends. This CDR3 contains 15 residues. The full variable domain, its missing parts supplied by reference TRBV19 and TRBJ1-1, is DGGITQSPKYLFRKEGQNVTLSCEQNLNHDAMYWYRQDPGQGLRLIYYSQIVNDFQKGDIAEGYSVSREKKESFPLTVTSAQKNPTAFYLCASSLGVEGNTEAFFGQGTRLTVV.

This clone was counted a few times. The chain uses TRBV20-1 and TRBJ2-7, with TRBD2 as a possible D gene (7 bases). The CDR3 is made up of 13 amino acids. V was clipped by 3 bases and J by 3 bases, with 12 bases between them. CDR1 and CDR2 from the germline V gene are DFQATT and SNEGSKA (reference sequence). The CDR3 spells CSASWGGGYEQYF. Here the CDR3 DNA reads TGCAGTGCTAGTTGGGGAGGGGGCTACGAGCAGTACTTC.

This clone was counted only a few times. J is TRBJ2-1 and V is TRBV27; 14 nucleotides line up with TRBD2. The CDR3 loop spans 18 amino acids. CDR1 is MNHEY and CDR2 is SMNVEV in the germline V gene (reference sequence). The ends lost 5 bases at V and 0 bases at J; junction bases unmatched: 6. The CDR3, as DNA: TGTGCCAGCAGTCTACTTGGACTAGCGGGAGGCTCCTACAATGAGCAGTTCTTC. It codes for CASSLLGLAGGSYNEQFF.

Concerning this clone itself: An end of the junction differs from the germline gene, which may be a read error. V is TRBV7-2 and J is TRBJ1-4; possible D gene TRBD1, 6 bases. CDR3 size: 13 residues. Germline loops: CDR1 SGHTA, CDR2 FQGNSA. CDR3 DNA sequence: TGTGCCAGCAGCTTCACAGGGAATGGAAAACTGTTTTTT. Its protein product is CASSFTGNGKLFF.

The J gene is TRBJ2-3, the V gene TRBV7-9; TRBD2 matches 7 bases. The CDR3 totals 15 residues. V was clipped by 5 bases and J by 6 bases; unmatched bases: 11. CDR1 and CDR2 (germline): SEHNR, FQNEAQ (reference sequence). The chain's CDR3 is CASSRRKRGRDTQYF. The CDR3 DNA sequence: TGTGCCAGCAGCCGCCGCAAGCGGGGTCGGGATACGCAGTATTTT.

Note on this clone: A junction end diverges from the germline sequence, so it may reflect a read error. This chain joins TRBV7-7 and TRBJ2-7; 9 positions match TRBD2. The CDR3 is 16 residues long. Germline CDR1 reads SSHAT; CDR2 reads FNYEAQ (reference sequence). The CDR3 DNA reads as TGTGCTAGCAGCTTAAATCCTAGCGGGGACCCCCGGGAGCAGTACTTC. As protein: CASSLNPSGDPREQYF.

V gene TRBV7-2 combines with J gene TRBJ1-2, with no clear D. This CDR3 is built from 15 residues. The V gene lost 0 bases and the J gene lost 4 bases, with 12 bases spanning the gap. Germline assignment: CDR1 SGHTA and CDR2 FQGNSA. CDR3 loop: CASSLAVRQVYGYTF. CDR3 nucleotides: TGTGCCAGCAGCTTAGCTGTTCGGCAGGTCTATGGCTACACCTTC.

V usage is TRBV10-3 and J usage is TRBJ1-5, with TRBD1 matching over 9 bases. CDR3 length: 15 amino acids. From germline, CDR1 is ENHRY and CDR2 SYGVKD. The trim removed 0 bases at V and 6 bases at J, leaving 3 bases unmatched. CDR3 DNA: TGTGCCATCAGTGAGTCGGGACAGGGCAGTCAGCCCCAGCATTTT. As protein: CAISESGQGSQPQHF.

The V call is TRBV19, the J call TRBJ2-5; 7 bases agree with TRBD2. The junction had 3 bases not matched to a gene; V was cut back by 3 bases and J by 2 bases. The germline V gene has CDR1 LNHDA and CDR2 SQIVND (reference sequence). There are 14 residues in the CDR3. CDR3 sequence: CASSMGGRQETQYF. Here the CDR3 DNA reads TGTGCCAGTAGTATGGGAGGGAGACAAGAGACCCAGTACTTC.

The sample holds one count of this clone. This rearrangement joins TRBV4-1 to TRBJ1-1; D possibly corresponds to TRBD1 (5 bases). V gave up 1 base and J gave up 3 bases, with 9 bases separating them. CDR3 length: 14 amino acids. CDR1 is MGHRA and CDR2 is YSYEKL in the germline V gene. The CDR3 nucleotides read TGCGCCAGCAGCCAAGCAGCCAGGGACACTGAAGCTTTCTTT. Its translation: CASSQAARDTEAFF.

This clone was detected only a few times. V usage is TRBV7-9 and J usage is TRBJ2-3; TRBD2 aligns across 10 bases. Trimming cost V 1 base and J 8 bases; bases outside gene matches: 3. This CDR3 has 14 amino acids. CDR1 is SEHNR and CDR2 is FQNEAQ in the germline V gene (reference sequence). CDR3 DNA: TGTGCCAGCAGCTTAGATATAGCGGGGGGTACGCAGTATTTT. Amino acid sequence: CASSLDIAGGTQYF.